A single T cell receptor beta chain is shown here with its context. These data originate in a study of preoperative IRX-2 immunotherapy in early breast cancer. Trimming left V 1 base short and J 4 bases short, with 10 bases between. This CDR3 comprises 14 residues. CDR1 LGHNA and CDR2 YNFKEQ come from the germline V gene. Libraries were prepared by immunoSEQ multiplex PCR; TCRdb keeps only in-frame clonotypes and omits some of them. The data hold some 59,000 clones, with 94% observed a single time. The treatment: preoperative locoregional IRX-2 cytokine immunotherapy. This material was collected from a patient treated with IRX-2 immunotherapy. The sequence came from a human donor with breast cancer. V and J are TRBV4-2 and TRBJ1-2; D is undetermined. CDR3 region: CASSQVQIRYGYTF. CDR3 nucleotides: TGTGCCAGCAGCCAAGTTCAGATACGCTATGGCTACACCTTC.